A selection of T cell receptor beta chains follows, all from one sample in a study of CD8 T cells in ankylosing spondylitis. MiXCR, run by TCRdb on the 5' RACE reads, gives a single entry per CDR3 protein. Found here are roughly 250,000 distinct CDR3 sequences, around 9.1% of them singletons; the top ten hold 6.8%. The sequencing input was blood, either unsorted or a sorted T cell fraction (not recorded which). Every receptor here comes from a male donor with ankylosing spondylitis or in good health (not recorded which). Both conserved end residues are part of each CDR3. The order of the fields is J gene, D gene, clone size, V gene, CDR3 DNA, CDR3 protein. A D gene is named only where the DNA matches it firmly. The size entry is marked missing in some rows and otherwise reads once, few, many or a size class.

j_gene: TRBJ2-3
d_gene: -
abundance: few
v_gene: TRBV15
CDR3nt: TGTGCCACCAGCATACCGGGCCACATCGGCACAGATACGCAGTATTTT
CDR3aa: CATSIPGHIGTDTQYF

j_gene: TRBJ2-1
d_gene: -
abundance: many
v_gene: TRBV7-8
CDR3nt: TGTGCCAGCAGCCCCTCTAGACCCCCCCTGTACAATGAGCAGTTCTTC
CDR3aa: CASSPSRPPLYNEQFF

j_gene: TRBJ2-1
d_gene: -
abundance: many
v_gene: TRBV29-1
CDR3nt: TGCAGCGTTGGGGGGCTCAATGAGCAGTTCTTC
CDR3aa: CSVGGLNEQFF

j_gene: TRBJ2-2
d_gene: -
abundance: many
v_gene: TRBV5-1
CDR3nt: TGCGCCAGCAGCAAATTGGACACCGGGGAGCTGTTTTTT
CDR3aa: CASSKLDTGELFF

j_gene: TRBJ2-2
d_gene: -
abundance: -
v_gene: TRBV5-5
CDR3nt: TGTGCCAGCAGCACCCCTTACGGGGAGCTGTTTTTT
CDR3aa: CASSTPYGELFF

j_gene: TRBJ2-1
d_gene: TRBD1
abundance: many
v_gene: TRBV20-1
CDR3nt: TGCAGTGCTAGCCCCGGGGACAGGGGGCGGAATGAGCAGTTCTTC
CDR3aa: CSASPGDRGRNEQFF

j_gene: TRBJ1-4
d_gene: -
abundance: many
v_gene: TRBV4-3
CDR3nt: TGCGCCAGCAGGCCCCGGAGGGCGCAAGGTGAAAAACTGTTTTTT
CDR3aa: CASRPRRAQGEKLFF

j_gene: TRBJ2-7
d_gene: -
abundance: many
v_gene: TRBV7-9
CDR3nt: TGTGCCAGCAGCTTTGGGACCGGGAACGAGCAGTACTTC
CDR3aa: CASSFGTGNEQYF

j_gene: TRBJ2-1
d_gene: -
abundance: few
v_gene: TRBV11-2
CDR3nt: TGTGCCAGCAGCTTAGCCGGATCCCTGACTAGTCTCAATGAGCAGTTCTTC
CDR3aa: CASSLAGSLTSLNEQFF

j_gene: TRBJ2-1
d_gene: TRBD2
abundance: many
v_gene: TRBV12-3/TRBV12-4
CDR3nt: TGTGCCAGCATCCACACTAGCGGGAGGGCCAATGAGCAGTTCTTC
CDR3aa: CASIHTSGRANEQFF

j_gene: TRBJ2-2
d_gene: -
abundance: few
v_gene: TRBV10-3
CDR3nt: TGTGCCGGCGGGCCAACCCCCTACACCGGGGAGCTGTTTTTT
CDR3aa: CAGGPTPYTGELFF

j_gene: TRBJ2-1
d_gene: -
abundance: -
v_gene: TRBV7-9
CDR3nt: TGTGCCAGCAGCTTTGAAGGGCAGGGACGAGGCGGTGAGCAGTTCTTC
CDR3aa: CASSFEGQGRGGEQFF

j_gene: TRBJ1-3
d_gene: -
abundance: many
v_gene: TRBV4-3
CDR3nt: TGCGCCAGCAGCCAAGAGGCGTTGAACACCATATATTTT
CDR3aa: CASSQEALNTIYF

j_gene: TRBJ2-2
d_gene: -
abundance: many
v_gene: TRBV10-3
CDR3nt: TGTGCCATCAGTGATAGATACCTCCTTAGGGAGCTGTTTTTT
CDR3aa: CAISDRYLLRELFF

j_gene: TRBJ1-3
d_gene: -
abundance: -
v_gene: TRBV12-3/TRBV12-4
CDR3nt: TGTGCCAGCAGTTTCTTCGGAGGACGGCTCTCTGGAAACACCATATATTTT
CDR3aa: CASSFFGGRLSGNTIYF

j_gene: TRBJ2-7
d_gene: -
abundance: many
v_gene: TRBV27
CDR3nt: TGTGCCAGCAGTTTATCAAGGGACTCCTACGAGCAGTACTTC
CDR3aa: CASSLSRDSYEQYF

j_gene: TRBJ2-7
d_gene: TRBD2
abundance: many
v_gene: TRBV7-9
CDR3nt: TGTGCCAGCAGCTCCCTAGCGGGGGACTCCTACGAGCAGTACTTC
CDR3aa: CASSSLAGDSYEQYF

j_gene: TRBJ1-5
d_gene: -
abundance: -
v_gene: TRBV10-3
CDR3nt: TGTGCCATCAGTGAGTCGACGGGACAGCCCCAGCATTTT
CDR3aa: CAISESTGQPQHF

j_gene: TRBJ2-7
d_gene: -
abundance: many
v_gene: TRBV7-2
CDR3nt: TGTGCCAGCAGCTCAGACTTCTACGAGCAGTACTTC
CDR3aa: CASSSDFYEQYF

j_gene: TRBJ2-1
d_gene: -
abundance: many
v_gene: TRBV4-3
CDR3nt: TGCGCCAGCAGCCCATCGAGGCAGGCGGTTGAGCAGTTCTTC
CDR3aa: CASSPSRQAVEQFF